What follows are 7 T cell receptor beta chains derived from one specimen sequenced in a study of blood T cell repertoires in COVID-19. Measured with immunoSEQ multiplex PCR; TCRdb has only the in-frame clones, and not every one. The sample has about 170,000 clones; about 87% are singletons. Sequencing input: peripheral blood. These receptors all stem from a man in his 60s with acute or convalescent COVID-19.

The rearrangement uses TRBV19 and TRBJ2-3; 11 bases align to TRBD2. J lost 4 bases, V lost 4 bases, and 7 bases had no gene match. Per the germline V gene, CDR1 is LNHDA and CDR2 is SQIVND (reference sequence). This CDR3 comprises 16 residues. The CDR3 protein is CASSTLAGAMADTQYF. Written as DNA, the CDR3 is TGTGCCAGTAGTACACTAGCGGGGGCGATGGCAGATACGCAGTATTTT.

This clone came up once. The CDR3 coding sequence is TGTGCCACCAGTGATCCCCTCAATGAGCAGTTCTTC. Translating gives CATSDPLNEQFF. The chain has TRBV24-1 and TRBJ2-1, with D unresolved. V lost 3 bases and J lost 6, with 5 bases in between. This CDR3 is built from 12 residues. Germline V gene lookup returns CDR1 KGHDR and CDR2 SFDVKD.

This chain joins TRBV5-1 and TRBJ1-2; D is perhaps TRBD1 (6 bases). The V end lost 0 bases, the J end lost 3 bases, and 12 bases lay between the germline ends. The CDR3 runs to 15 residues. The germline V gene encodes CDR1 SGHRS and CDR2 YFSETQ. The CDR3 protein is CASSLGQAFDYGYTF. In DNA form, the CDR3 reads TGCGCCAGCAGCTTGGGACAGGCATTCGACTATGGCTACACCTTC. The variable domain in full, completed from reference TRBV5-1 and TRBJ1-2, reads KAGVTQTPRYLIKTRGQQVTLSCSPISGHRSVSWYQQTPGQGLQFLFEYFSETQRNKGNFPGRFSGRQFSNSRSEMNVSTLELGDSALYLCASSLGQAFDYGYTFGSGTRLTVV.

The V gene is TRBV6-5, the J gene TRBJ1-2; D is undetermined. The ends were cut back, 7 bases at V and 4 bases at J, with 16 bases in the middle. The CDR3 totals 14 residues. The germline gives CDR1 MNHEY, CDR2 SVGAGI. The CDR3 region is CASTPSRGIYGYTF. The CDR3 coding sequence is TGTGCCAGCACCCCCAGCCGCGGGATCTATGGCTACACCTTC.

This sequence joins TRBV27 and TRBJ1-6; 7 positions match TRBD1. Germline V CDR1 and CDR2: MNHEY, SMNVEV (reference sequence). The CDR3 runs to 13 residues. Trimming at V came to 5 bases and at J to 14 bases, leaving 9 bases not matched to a gene. CDR3 sequence reads: CASSLGTATSLHF. CDR3 nucleotide sequence: TGTGCCAGCAGTCTCGGGACAGCGACTTCCCTCCACTTT.

This clone turned up a few times. The rearrangement joins TRBV19 to TRBJ2-1; D possibly corresponds to TRBD2 (6 bases). With 0 bases removed from V and 7 bases from J, the gap between germline ends came to 10 bases. The germline CDR1 and CDR2 sequences are LNHDA and SQIVND (reference sequence). The CDR3 consists of 14 residues. CDR3: CASSIDKGRNEQFF. The CDR3 DNA sequence: TGTGCCAGTAGTATAGATAAGGGGAGGAATGAGCAGTTCTTC.

The CDR3 DNA sequence: TGCGCCAGCAGCCAAGATCAGTCAGGGATCGGCTACACCTTC. It codes for CASSQDQSGIGYTF. The rearrangement joins TRBV4-1 to TRBJ1-2, with D perhaps TRBD1 (5 bases). The CDR3 has 14 amino acids. V lost 0 bases and J 8 bases, leaving 13 bases between the germline ends. In germline, CDR1 is MGHRA, CDR2 YSYEKL.